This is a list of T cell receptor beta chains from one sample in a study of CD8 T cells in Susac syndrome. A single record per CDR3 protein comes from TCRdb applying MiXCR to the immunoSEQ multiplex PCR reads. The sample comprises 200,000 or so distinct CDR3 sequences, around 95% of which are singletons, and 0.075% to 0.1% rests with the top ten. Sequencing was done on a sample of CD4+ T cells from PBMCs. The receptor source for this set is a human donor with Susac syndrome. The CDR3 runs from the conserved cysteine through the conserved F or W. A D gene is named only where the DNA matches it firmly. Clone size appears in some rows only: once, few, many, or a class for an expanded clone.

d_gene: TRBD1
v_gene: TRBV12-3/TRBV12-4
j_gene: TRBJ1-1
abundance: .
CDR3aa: CASSPADRTVNEAFF
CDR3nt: TGTGCCAGCAGTCCTGCGGACAGGACTGTGAATGAAGCTTTCTTT

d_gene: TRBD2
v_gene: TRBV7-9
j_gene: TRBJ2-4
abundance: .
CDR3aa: CASRGAGSAKNIQYF
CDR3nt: TGTGCCAGCCGCGGAGCGGGGTCAGCCAAAAACATTCAGTACTTC

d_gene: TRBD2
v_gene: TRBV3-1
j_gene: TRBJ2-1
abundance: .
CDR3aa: CASSQVAGGRYNEQFF
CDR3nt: TGTGCCAGCAGCCAAGTTGCGGGGGGGCGTTACAATGAGCAGTTCTTC

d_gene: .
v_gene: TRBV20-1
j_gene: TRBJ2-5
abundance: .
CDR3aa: CSASIMASSETQYF
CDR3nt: TGCAGTGCTAGTATTATGGCTAGCTCGGAGACCCAGTACTTC

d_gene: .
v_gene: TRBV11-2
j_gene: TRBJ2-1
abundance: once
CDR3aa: CASSPSALYNEQFF
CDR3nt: TGTGCCAGCAGCCCATCTGCACTCTACAATGAGCAGTTCTTC

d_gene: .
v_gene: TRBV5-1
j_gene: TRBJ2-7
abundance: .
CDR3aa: CASSSSGPEYGKYF
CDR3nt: TGCGCCAGCAGCTCGAGCGGGCCCGAATATGGGAAGTACTTC

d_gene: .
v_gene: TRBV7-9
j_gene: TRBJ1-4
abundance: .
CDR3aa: CASTHPRGRGKLFF
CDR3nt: TGTGCCAGCACTCATCCGCGGGGAAGGGGAAAACTGTTTTTT

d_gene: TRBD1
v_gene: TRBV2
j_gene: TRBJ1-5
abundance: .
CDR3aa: CASSWGQTSNQPQHF
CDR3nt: TGTGCCAGCAGCTGGGGACAGACGAGCAATCAGCCCCAGCATTTT

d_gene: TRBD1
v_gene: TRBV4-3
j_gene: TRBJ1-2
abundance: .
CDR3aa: CASSPGTVSYGYTF
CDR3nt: TGCGCCAGCAGCCCCGGGACAGTCAGCTATGGCTACACCTTC

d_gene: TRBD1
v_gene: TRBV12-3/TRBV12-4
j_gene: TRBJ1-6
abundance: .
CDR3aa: CASSHGQGHSPLHF
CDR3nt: TGTGCCAGCAGTCATGGACAGGGTCATTCACCCCTCCACTTT

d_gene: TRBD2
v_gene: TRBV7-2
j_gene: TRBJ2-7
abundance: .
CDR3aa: CASTTGTMRYEQYF
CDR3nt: TGTGCCAGCACCACCGGGACTATGCGCTACGAGCAGTACTTC

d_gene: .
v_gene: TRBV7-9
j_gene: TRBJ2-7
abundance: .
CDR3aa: CASLAGRFF
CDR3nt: TGTGCCAGCCTGGCGGGGCGATTCTTC

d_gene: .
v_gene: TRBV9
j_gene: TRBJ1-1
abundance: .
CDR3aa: CASSPGAGGTEAFF
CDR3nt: TGTGCCAGCAGCCCGGGTGCTGGAGGGACTGAAGCTTTCTTT

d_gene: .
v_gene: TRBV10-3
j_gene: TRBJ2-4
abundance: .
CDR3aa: CAISGVAKNIQYF
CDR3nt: TGTGCCATCTCAGGAGTAGCCAAAAACATTCAGTACTTC

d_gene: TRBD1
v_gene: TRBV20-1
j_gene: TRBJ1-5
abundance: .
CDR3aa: CSARIDRGNQPQHF
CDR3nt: TGCAGTGCTAGAATAGACAGGGGAAATCAGCCCCAGCATTTT

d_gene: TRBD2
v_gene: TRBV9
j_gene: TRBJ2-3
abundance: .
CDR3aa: CASSPSVAGEFTDTQYF
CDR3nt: TGTGCCAGCAGCCCGAGCGTAGCGGGGGAGTTCACAGATACGCAGTATTTT

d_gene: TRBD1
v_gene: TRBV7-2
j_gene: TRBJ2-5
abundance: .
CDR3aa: CASSSWTGQETQYF
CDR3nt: TGTGCCAGCAGCTCTTGGACAGGCCAAGAGACCCAGTACTTC

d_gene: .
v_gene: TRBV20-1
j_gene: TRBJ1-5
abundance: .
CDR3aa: CSATSGEGNQPQHF
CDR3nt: TGCAGTGCAACATCTGGGGAGGGCAATCAGCCCCAGCATTTT

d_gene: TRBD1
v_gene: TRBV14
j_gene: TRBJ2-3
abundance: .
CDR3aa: CASSQWQGVTDTQYF
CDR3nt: TGTGCCAGCAGCCAGTGGCAGGGGGTAACAGATACGCAGTATTTT

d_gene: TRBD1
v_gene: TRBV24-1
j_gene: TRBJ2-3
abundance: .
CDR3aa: CATSDIGTGNTQYF
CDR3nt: TGTGCCACCAGTGATATTGGGACAGGGAATACGCAGTATTTT

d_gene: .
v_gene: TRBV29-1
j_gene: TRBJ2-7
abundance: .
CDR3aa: CSVDRGVNGEQYF
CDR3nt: TGCAGCGTTGATAGGGGGGTAAATGGGGAGCAGTACTTC

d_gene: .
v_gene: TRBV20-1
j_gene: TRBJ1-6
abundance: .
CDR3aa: CSALNLGPINSPLHF
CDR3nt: TGCAGTGCCCTCAACCTGGGCCCGATAAATTCACCCCTCCACTTT

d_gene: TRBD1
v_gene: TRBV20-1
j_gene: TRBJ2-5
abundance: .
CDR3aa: CSARGARGETQYF
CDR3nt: TGCAGTGCTAGGGGGGCCAGGGGGGAGACCCAGTACTTC

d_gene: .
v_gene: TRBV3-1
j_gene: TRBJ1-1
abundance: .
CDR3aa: CASTILGGTEAFF
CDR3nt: TGTGCCAGCACAATCCTAGGGGGCACTGAAGCTTTCTTT

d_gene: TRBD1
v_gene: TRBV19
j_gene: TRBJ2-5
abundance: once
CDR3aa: CASSIQGAGQETQYF
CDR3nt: TGTGCCAGTAGTATACAGGGGGCTGGTCAAGAGACCCAGTACTTC